The T cell receptor beta chain described here comes from a study of blood T cell repertoires in COVID-19. The wider study: The United States, Italy and Spain provided the acute and convalescent COVID-19 samples. Sources were T cells, B-cell-depleted T cells, or PBMCs; the material itself was cDNA or gDNA.

Methods used by the authors: By means of reference gene primer amplification, nucleated cell counts were estimated. Assay: immunoSEQ multiplex PCR; the TCRdb copy retains only in-frame clones and omits some. Clone size and V and J calls were adopted from that table, with D and trimming inferred from the DNA. The data contain some 200,000 clones, roughly 85% of them singletons. The V gene end was trimmed by 2 bases and the J gene end by 0 bases; junction bases not matched to a gene: 7. Germline-derived CDR1 and CDR2 are PRHDT and FYEKMQ (reference sequence). CDR3 length: 18 amino acids. The origin of this receptor is a young woman who had recovered from COVID-19. The chain employs TRBV13 and TRBJ2-5; 12 bases match TRBD2. Input material: peripheral blood. The CDR3 sequence is CASSLRILAGGNQETQYF. The CDR3 bases are TGTGCCAGCAGCTTACGGATTCTAGCGGGAGGGAACCAAGAGACCCAGTACTTC.